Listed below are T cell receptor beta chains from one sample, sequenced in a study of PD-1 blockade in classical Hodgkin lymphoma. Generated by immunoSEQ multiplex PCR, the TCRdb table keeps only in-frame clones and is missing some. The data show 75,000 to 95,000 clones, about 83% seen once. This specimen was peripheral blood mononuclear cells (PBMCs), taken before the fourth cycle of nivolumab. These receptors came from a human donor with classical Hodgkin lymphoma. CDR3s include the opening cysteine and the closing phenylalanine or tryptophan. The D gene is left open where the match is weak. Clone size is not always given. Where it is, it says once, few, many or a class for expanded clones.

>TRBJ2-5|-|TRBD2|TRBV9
CASSPTSGSFETQYF
TGTGCCAGCAGCCCGACGAGCGGGAGCTTCGAGACCCAGTACTTC
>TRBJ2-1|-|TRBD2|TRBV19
CASRVVAGAGDEQFF
TGTGCCAGTAGGGTTGTAGCGGGAGCGGGGGATGAGCAGTTCTTC
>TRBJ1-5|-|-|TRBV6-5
CASRPGTYQPQHF
TGTGCCAGCAGACCAGGGACTTATCAGCCCCAGCATTTT
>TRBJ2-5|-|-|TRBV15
CATSSRQGTQYF
TGTGCCACCAGCAGCCGGCAGGGGACCCAGTACTTC
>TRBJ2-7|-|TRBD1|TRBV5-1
CASSLLRDSFGRYRYEQYF
TGCGCCAGCAGCTTACTCCGGGACAGTTTTGGGCGGTACCGGTACGAGCAGTACTTC
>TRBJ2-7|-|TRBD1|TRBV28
CASSSSGQISYEQYF
TGTGCCAGCAGTTCCTCGGGACAGATATCCTACGAGCAGTACTTC
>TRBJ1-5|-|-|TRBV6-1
CASSEARLGNQPQHF
TGTGCCAGCAGTGAAGCGCGTTTGGGCAATCAGCCCCAGCATTTT
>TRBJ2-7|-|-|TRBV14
CASSRDYEQYF
TGTGCCAGCAGCCGGGACTACGAGCAGTACTTC
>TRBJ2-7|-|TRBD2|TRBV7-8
CASSKGLAGGSEQYF
TGTGCCAGCAGCAAAGGACTAGCGGGAGGATCCGAGCAGTACTTC
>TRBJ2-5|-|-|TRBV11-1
CASSLGGGETQYF
TGTGCCAGCAGCTTAGGAGGAGGCGAGACCCAGTACTTC
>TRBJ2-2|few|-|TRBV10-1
CASMLGSVGELFF
TGCGCCAGCATGCTAGGATCGGTCGGGGAGCTGTTTTTT
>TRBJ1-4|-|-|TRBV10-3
CAIRRDGNEKLFF
TGTGCCATCAGGCGGGACGGTAATGAAAAACTGTTTTTT
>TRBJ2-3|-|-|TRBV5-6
CASGLLHGTDTQYF
TGTGCCAGCGGACTGCTGCACGGCACAGATACGCAGTATTTT
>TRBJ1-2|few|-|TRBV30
CAWTQSGDNGYTF
TGTGCCTGGACTCAATCAGGGGACAATGGCTACACCTTC
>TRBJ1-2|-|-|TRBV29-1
CSVPTGAGIGYTF
TGCAGCGTGCCCACCGGGGCCGGGATTGGCTACACCTTC
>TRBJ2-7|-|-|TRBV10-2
CASRDPDREQYF
TGCGCCAGCAGAGATCCTGATCGCGAGCAGTACTTC
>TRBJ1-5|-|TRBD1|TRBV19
CASTSGQGGNQPQHF
TGTGCCAGTACCTCAGGACAGGGGGGTAATCAGCCCCAGCATTTT
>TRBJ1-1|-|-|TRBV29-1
CSVDESGRSEAFF
TGCAGCGTTGACGAATCTGGGAGGTCAGAAGCTTTCTTT
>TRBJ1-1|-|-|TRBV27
CASSLWGPMNTEAFF
TGTGCCAGCAGTTTGTGGGGACCCATGAACACTGAAGCTTTCTTT
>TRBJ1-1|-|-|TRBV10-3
CAISDRGTEAFF
TGTGCCATCAGTGACCGGGGTACTGAAGCTTTCTTT
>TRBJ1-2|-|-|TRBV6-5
CASRRYSGNYGYTF
TGTGCCAGCAGGCGATACTCAGGGAACTATGGCTACACCTTC
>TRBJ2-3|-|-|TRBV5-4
CASSPTSGGDTDTQYF
TGTGCCAGCAGCCCCACGAGCGGAGGGGACACAGATACGCAGTATTTT